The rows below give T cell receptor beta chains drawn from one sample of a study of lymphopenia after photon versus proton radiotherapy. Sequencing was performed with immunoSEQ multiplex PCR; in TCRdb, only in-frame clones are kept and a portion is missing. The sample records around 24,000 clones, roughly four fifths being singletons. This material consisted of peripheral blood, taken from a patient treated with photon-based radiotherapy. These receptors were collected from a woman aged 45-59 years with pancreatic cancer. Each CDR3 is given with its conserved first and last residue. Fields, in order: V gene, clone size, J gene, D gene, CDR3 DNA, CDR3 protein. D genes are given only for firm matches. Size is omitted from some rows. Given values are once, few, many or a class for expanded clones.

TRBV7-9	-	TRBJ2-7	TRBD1	TGTGCCAGCAGCTTACGACGGGACAGCTCCTACGAGCAGTACTTC	CASSLRRDSSYEQYF
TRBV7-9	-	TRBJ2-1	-	TGTGCCAGCAGCCCTCCGGGCGGGGCATCCTACAATGAGCAGTTCTTC	CASSPPGGASYNEQFF
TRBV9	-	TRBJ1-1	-	TGTGCCAGCAGCCCCGTAGGGGTCAACACTGAAGCTTTCTTT	CASSPVGVNTEAFF
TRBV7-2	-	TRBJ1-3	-	TGTGCCAGCAGCCTACCGGGCTCTGGAAACACCATATATTTT	CASSLPGSGNTIYF
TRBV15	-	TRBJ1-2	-	TGTGCCACCAGCAGAGATCAAGGGGATTATGGCTACACCTTC	CATSRDQGDYGYTF
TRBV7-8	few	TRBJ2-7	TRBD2	TGTGCCAGCAGCTCTATCCAGTTGACTAGCGATTCCTACGAGCAGTACTTC	CASSSIQLTSDSYEQYF
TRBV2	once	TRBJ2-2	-	TGTGCCAGCAACCCGTGGGGGGCCTCCACCGGGGAGCTGTTTTTT	CASNPWGASTGELFF
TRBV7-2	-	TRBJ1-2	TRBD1	TGTGCCAGCAGCCCTAGGTCGACAGGGGATGGCTACACCTTC	CASSPRSTGDGYTF
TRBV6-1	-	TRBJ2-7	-	TGTGCCAGCAGGACTAGGGTCTACGAGCAGTACTTC	CASRTRVYEQYF
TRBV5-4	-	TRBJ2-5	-	TGTGCCAGCAGCACCCAAGAGACCCAGTACTTC	CASSTQETQYF
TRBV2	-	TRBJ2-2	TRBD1	TGTGCCAGCAGTGGGACAGGGAGAACCGGGGAGCTGTTTTTT	CASSGTGRTGELFF
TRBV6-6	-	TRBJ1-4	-	TGTGCCAGCAGTCCCTTTCCGTCAAGTCAAGAAAAACTGTTTTTT	CASSPFPSSQEKLFF
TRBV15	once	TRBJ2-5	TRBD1	TGTGCCACCAGCAGAGATCTTATGGGAACAGGGGTCCAAGAGACCCAGTACTTC	CATSRDLMGTGVQETQYF
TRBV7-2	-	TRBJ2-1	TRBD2	TGTGCCAGCAGCTTAGCGGTGGGACTAGAGATCCGCAATGAGCAGTTCTTC	CASSLAVGLEIRNEQFF
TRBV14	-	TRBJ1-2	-	TGTGCCAGCAGCCGGAACCTAGACGGCCCCCTCTTC	CASSRNLDGPLF
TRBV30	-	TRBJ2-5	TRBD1	TGTGCCTGGAGTGCGAATATACAGGGGGCAGAGACCCAGTACTTC	CAWSANIQGAETQYF
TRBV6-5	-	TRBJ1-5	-	TGTGCCAGCAGTTACTCGGGAGTGGGTCAGCCCCAGCATTTT	CASSYSGVGQPQHF
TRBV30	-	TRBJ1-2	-	TGTGCCTGGAGTGTAATTGGGGGCTGGGAATATGACTATGGCTACACCTTC	CAWSVIGGWEYDYGYTF
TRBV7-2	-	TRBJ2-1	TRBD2	TGTGCCAGCAGCTCGGGGAGCGGGAGTTACAATGAGCAGTTCTTC	CASSSGSGSYNEQFF
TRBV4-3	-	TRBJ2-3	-	TGCGCCAGCAGCCAACAGGGTCCAGGCGCAGATACGCAGTATTTT	CASSQQGPGADTQYF
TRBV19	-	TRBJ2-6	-	TGTGCCAGTAGTGAGCTGAAGCTCACAAGGACCGGGGCCAACGTCCTGACTTTC	CASSELKLTRTGANVLTF
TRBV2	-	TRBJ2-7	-	TGTGCCAGCACTCCATCCGGGACGGCTACCTACGAGCAGTACTTC	CASTPSGTATYEQYF
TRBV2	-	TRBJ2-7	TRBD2	TGTGCCAGCAGTGGGACTAGCGCCTACGAGCAGTACTTC	CASSGTSAYEQYF
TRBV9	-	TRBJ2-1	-	TGTGCCAGCAGCGGGGTTGGGCAGAGCAATGAGCAGTTCTTC	CASSGVGQSNEQFF
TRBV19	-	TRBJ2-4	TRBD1	TGTGCCAGTAGTCGCCCGGGACAGGGGTCAGAGAACATTCAGTACTTC	CASSRPGQGSENIQYF
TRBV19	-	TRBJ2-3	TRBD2	TGTGCCAGTAGTGTGGGACTAGCGGGCCGCACAGATACGCAGTATTTT	CASSVGLAGRTDTQYF
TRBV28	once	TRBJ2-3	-	TGTGCCAGCAGGGAGACAGGGACTGAATTCACAGATACGCAGTATTTT	CASRETGTEFTDTQYF
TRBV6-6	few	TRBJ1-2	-	TGTGCCAGCAGTTCCATGGGGGTAGATGGCTACACCTTC	CASSSMGVDGYTF
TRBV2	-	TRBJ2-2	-	TGTGCCAGCAGAGGAGAAGCCGGGGAGCTGTTTTTT	CASRGEAGELFF
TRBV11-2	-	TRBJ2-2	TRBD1	TGTGCCAGCATATCCGGGACAGGGAACACCGGGGAGCTGTTTTTT	CASISGTGNTGELFF
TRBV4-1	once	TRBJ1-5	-	TGCGCCAGCAGCCAACCGGAGTACAATCAGCCCCAGCATTTT	CASSQPEYNQPQHF
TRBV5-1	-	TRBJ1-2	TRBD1	TGCGCCAGCAGGTCCGGGACAGGCTATGGCTACACCTTC	CASRSGTGYGYTF
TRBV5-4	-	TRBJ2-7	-	TGTGCCAGCAGCTCGGGGCTAGGGCTCGAGCAGTACTTC	CASSSGLGLEQYF
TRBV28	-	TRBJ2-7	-	TGTGCCAGCAGTTCCCCGCAGCCGATCGAGACGGGGGAGTACTTC	CASSSPQPIETGEYF
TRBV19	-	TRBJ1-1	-	TGTGCCAGTAGTGTAGACTTCTACATGAACACTGAAGCTTTCTTT	CASSVDFYMNTEAFF
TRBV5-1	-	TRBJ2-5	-	TGCGCCAGCGGAACAGACGAAGGGACCCAGTACTTC	CASGTDEGTQYF
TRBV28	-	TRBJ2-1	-	TGTGCCAGCAGTTCCCCCCTGGGCAATGAGCAGTTCTTC	CASSSPLGNEQFF
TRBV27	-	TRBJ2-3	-	TGTGCCAGCCTGGGGATAGATACGCAGTATTTT	CASLGIDTQYF
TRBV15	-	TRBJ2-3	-	TGTGCCACCAGTAGTACTGTCACAGATACGCAGTATTTT	CATSSTVTDTQYF
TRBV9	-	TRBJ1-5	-	TGTGCCAGTGGAGGGGGGGTGAACAATCAGCCCCAGCATTTT	CASGGGVNNQPQHF
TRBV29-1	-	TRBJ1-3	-	TGCAGCGTCGAGCCCGGTGGCTCTGGAAACACCATATATTTT	CSVEPGGSGNTIYF
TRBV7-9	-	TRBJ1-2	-	TGTGCCAGCAGCTTAGTCGGGGATGGCTACACCTTC	CASSLVGDGYTF
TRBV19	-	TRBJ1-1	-	TGTGCCAGTAGTCCCCAAGTGAACACTGAAGCTTTCTTT	CASSPQVNTEAFF
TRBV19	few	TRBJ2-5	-	TGTGCCAGTAGTATAGCGGAACAGACCCAGTACTTC	CASSIAEQTQYF
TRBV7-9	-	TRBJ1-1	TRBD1	TGTGCCAGCAGCTCCCCGGACAGGGGGGCGAGGAACACTGAAGCTTTCTTT	CASSSPDRGARNTEAFF
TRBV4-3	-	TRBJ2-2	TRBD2	TGCGCCAGCAGCCAATGGGAGCGGGAGGGCCACACCGGGGAGCTGTTTTTT	CASSQWEREGHTGELFF
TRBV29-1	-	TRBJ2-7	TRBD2	TGCAGCGTTGCGGGAGGACTAGCGGGCGAGTACGCGGAGCAGTACTTC	CSVAGGLAGEYAEQYF
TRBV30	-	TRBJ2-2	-	TGTGCCACGCGAACGAGCACCGGGGAGCTGTTTTTT	CATRTSTGELFF
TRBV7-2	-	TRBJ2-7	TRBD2	TGTGCCAGCAGCACACTAGCGGGGGCCTACGAGCAGTACTTC	CASSTLAGAYEQYF
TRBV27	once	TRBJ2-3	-	TGTGCCAGCAGTTTATCGATGGATACGCAGTATTTT	CASSLSMDTQYF
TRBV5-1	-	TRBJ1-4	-	TGCGCCAGCAGCTTGGGAATATTTGACAACCCAACTAATGAAAAACTGTTTTTT	CASSLGIFDNPTNEKLFF
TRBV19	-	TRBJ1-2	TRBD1	TGTGCCAGTCGCTCGGGACAGGACACATATGGCTACACCTTC	CASRSGQDTYGYTF
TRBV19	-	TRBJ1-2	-	TGTGCCACGAACAGGGATGGGCACTATGGCTACACCTTC	CATNRDGHYGYTF
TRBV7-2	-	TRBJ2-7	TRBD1	TGTGCCAGCAGCCCGGACAGGGGCCGGGGCGAGCAGTACTTC	CASSPDRGRGEQYF
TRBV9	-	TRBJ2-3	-	TGTGCCAGCAGCCCCCTCAGCGCGGGCACAGATACGCAGTATTTT	CASSPLSAGTDTQYF
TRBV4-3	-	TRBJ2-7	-	TGCGCCAGCAGCCAAGATCGTGACTACGAGCAGTACTTC	CASSQDRDYEQYF
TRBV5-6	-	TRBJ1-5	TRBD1	TGTGCCAGCAGCTCCCAGGGGGTGGACCAGCCCCAGCATTTT	CASSSQGVDQPQHF
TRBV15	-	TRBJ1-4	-	TGTGCCACCAGCAGATTACTGGCGGGGGAAGCAACTAATGAAAAACTGTTTTTT	CATSRLLAGEATNEKLFF